The 9 T cell receptor beta chains in this list originate from one sample, sequenced in a study of cytomegalovirus exposure and HLA in healthy donors. The study ran its PCR with 60 Vbeta and 13 Jbeta primers. Using immunoSEQ multiplex PCR, the repertoire was profiled, and TCRdb retains in-frame clones only, with some absent. The table lists 170,000 or so clones, around 80% of them singletons. What was sequenced was PBMCs. These receptor sequences come from a man younger than 40 in good health and CMV-seropositive.

As regards this clone: One end of the junction varies from germline; a read error may be responsible. The chain employs TRBV7-9 and TRBJ2-7; D not resolved. The V gene's germline CDR1 is SEHNR and CDR2 FQNEAQ (reference sequence). This CDR3 comprises 14 residues. In DNA form, the CDR3 reads TGTGCCAGCAGCCCAACCCCTCCTAATAACGAGCAATACTTC. Residues: CASSPTPPNNEQYF. Complete variable domain (other parts from reference TRBV7-9 and TRBJ2-7): DTGVSQNPRHKITKRGQNVTFRCDPISEHNRLYWYRQTLGQGPEFLTYFQNEAQLEKSRLLSDRFSAERPKGSFSTLEIQRTEQGDSAMYLCASSPTPPNNEQYFGPGTRLTVT.

The chain is built from TRBV7-8 and TRBJ1-5, with D possibly being TRBD1 (5 bases). Trimming stripped 2 bases from V and 2 bases from J, with 13 bases between. The germline CDR1 and CDR2 sequences are SGHVS and FQNEAQ. The CDR3 has 16 residues. CDR3 in DNA: TGTGCCAGCAGCTTACTGACAGATCCCCGCAATCAGCCCCAGCATTTT. Protein: CASSLLTDPRNQPQHF.

This clone was observed a handful of times. The chain joins TRBV7-9 to TRBJ1-4, with 11 bases fitting TRBD1. The CDR3 has 16 residues. V dropped 5 bases and J dropped 6; count of bases not matched to a gene: 8. The germline V gene encodes CDR1 SEHNR and CDR2 FQNEAQ (reference sequence). CDR3 in DNA: TGTGCCAGCAGCCCCCTTCGGACAGGGGGCGATGAAAAACTGTTTTTT. Protein product: CASSPLRTGGDEKLFF.

The chain combines TRBV2 with TRBJ1-1; 7 bases align to TRBD1. CDR3 length: 15 residues. Per the germline V gene, CDR1 is SNHLY and CDR2 is FYNNEI. Trimming removed 3 bases from V and 4 bases from J; junction bases left unmatched: 8. The CDR3 loop reads CASSEPGGGFTEAFF. The CDR3 coding sequence is TGTGCCAGCAGTGAGCCGGGAGGGGGCTTCACTGAAGCTTTCTTT. Variable domain in full (rest from reference TRBV2 and TRBJ1-1): EPEVTQTPSHQVTQMGQEVILRCVPISNHLYFYWYRQILGQKVEFLVSFYNNEISEKSEIFDDQFSVERPDGSNFTLKIRSTKLEDSAMYFCASSEPGGGFTEAFFGQGTRLTVV.

This rearrangement joins TRBV18 to TRBJ2-2; D is possibly TRBD2 (6 bases). The CDR3 has 17 amino acids. V shed 3 bases and J shed 4 bases, with 18 bases lying between them. CDR1 is KGHSH, CDR2 LQKENI, per germline. CDR3 protein: CASSPTTVGGRTGELFF. For the CDR3, the DNA is TGTGCCAGCTCACCGACCACGGTGGGAGGCCGCACCGGGGAGCTGTTTTTT.

This clone occurred once. V is TRBV7-2 and J is TRBJ2-7; a possible D gene is TRBD2 (7 bases). Trimming left V 5 bases short and J 4 bases short, with 24 bases between. The CDR3 is 17 amino acids. Germline V gene data show CDR1 as SGHTA and CDR2 as FQGNSA. This chain's CDR3 is CASSASGRGLSNYEQYF. The CDR3 DNA reads TGTGCCAGCAGCGCCTCTGGGCGGGGGCTATCTAATTACGAGCAGTACTTC.

This clone came up a few times. The V gene is TRBV9, the J gene TRBJ1-2, with D perhaps TRBD1 (6 bases). Germline CDR1 is SGDLS and CDR2 is YYNGEE. V was cut by 0 bases and J by 0 bases, with 15 bases left in between. CDR3 length equals 17 residues. CDR3 nucleotides: TGTGCCAGCAGCGTAGCTGGAGGGGAGGGGGCTAACTATGGCTACACCTTC. Translating gives CASSVAGGEGANYGYTF.

The rearrangement uses TRBV28 and TRBJ2-3; no clear D gene. V lost 6 bases to trimming and J lost 0 bases, with 13 bases between them. The CDR3 loop spans 15 amino acids. Germline-derived CDR1 and CDR2 are MDHEN and SYDVKM. The CDR3 loop is CASSSPGSSTDTQYF. Written as DNA, the CDR3 is TGTGCCAGCAGCTCCCCCGGGTCTAGCACAGATACGCAGTATTTT. The full variable domain, in which reference TRBV28 and TRBJ2-3 provide the parts outside the CDR3, is DVKVTQSSRYLVKRTGEKVFLECVQDMDHENMFWYRQDPGLGLRLIYFSYDVKMKEKGDIPEGYSVSREKKERFSLILESASTNQTSMYLCASSSPGSSTDTQYFGPGTRLTVL.

The V gene is TRBV15, the J gene TRBJ2-1, with 8 bases identical to TRBD2. The CDR3 extends over 15 amino acids. With V trimmed by 1 base and J by 4 bases, 3 bases remained unmatched. The V gene's germline CDR1 is LNHNV and CDR2 YYDKDF (reference sequence). The CDR3 is CATSRVGLGYNEQFF. CDR3 DNA sequence: TGTGCCACCAGCAGAGTGGGACTAGGGTACAATGAGCAGTTCTTC.